The clone carrying this T cell receptor (beta chain) was seen at least ten times. MiXCR was run by TCRdb on the 5' RACE reads, yielding one entry per CDR3 protein. The data contain 81,000 or so distinct CDR3 sequences, approximately 5% of them singletons. The length of the CDR3 is 14 residues. Germline values: CDR1 DFQATT, CDR2 SNEGSKA (reference sequence). Deletions cut 0 bases from V and 0 bases from J, with 7 bases between. This sample was included in a study of neurological immune-mediated disorders. The sample taken for sequencing was PBMCs. V gene TRBV20-1 combines with J gene TRBJ2-3; possibly TRBD1 for D (5 bases). The TCR sequence derives from a woman under 40 with multiple sclerosis. Written as DNA, the CDR3 is TGCAGTGCTAGAGAGTGGGGCAGCACAGATACGCAGTATTTT. This encodes CSAREWGSTDTQYF.